Described below is a single T cell receptor beta chain sequence and its context. The antigen remains undetermined. Here immunoSEQ multiplex PCR was the method, and the copy in TCRdb shows in-frame clones only, minus some. The table shows more than 150,000 clones, with approximately 90% occurring only once. These data belong to a study of T cell responses to AZD1222 COVID-19 vaccine. Study-level points and caveats: Dominant at 160-218 and 743-854, vaccine-associated CD4 TCRs also spanned spike. The donors showed a predominance of white British ancestry and of females, with possible underestimation of clonal diversity.

This CDR3 comprises 15 residues. V was pared by 4 bases and J by 1 base, with 3 bases of the junction left unmatched. Germline CDR1 LGHNA, CDR2 YNFKEQ. The genes are TRBV4-2 and TRBJ2-2; 7 positions agree with TRBD1. The starting material was peripheral blood, obtained on day 0 of AZD1222 vaccination. The TCR was taken from an adult in good health. CDR3 in DNA: TGTGCCAGCAGCCCTCGACAGGGGAACACCGGGGAGCTGTTTTTT. Translating gives CASSPRQGNTGELFF.